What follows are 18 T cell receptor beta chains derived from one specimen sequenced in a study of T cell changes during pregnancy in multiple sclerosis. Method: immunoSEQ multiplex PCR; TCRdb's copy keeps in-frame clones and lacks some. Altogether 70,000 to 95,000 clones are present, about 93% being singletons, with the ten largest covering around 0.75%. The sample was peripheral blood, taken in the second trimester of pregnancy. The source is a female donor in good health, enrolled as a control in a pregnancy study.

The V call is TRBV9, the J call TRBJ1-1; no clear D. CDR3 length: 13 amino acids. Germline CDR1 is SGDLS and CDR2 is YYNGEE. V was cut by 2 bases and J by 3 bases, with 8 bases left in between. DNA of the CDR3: TGTGCCAGCAGCGTCCAGAGGGACACTGAAGCTTTCTTT. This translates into CASSVQRDTEAFF.

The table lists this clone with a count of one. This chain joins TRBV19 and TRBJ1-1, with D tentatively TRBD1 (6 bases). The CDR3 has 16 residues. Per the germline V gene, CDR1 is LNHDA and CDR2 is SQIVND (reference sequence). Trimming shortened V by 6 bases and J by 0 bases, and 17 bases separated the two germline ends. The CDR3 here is CASRDGGLLMNTEAFF. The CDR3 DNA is TGTGCCAGTAGAGACGGGGGGCTTCTTATGAACACTGAAGCTTTCTTT.

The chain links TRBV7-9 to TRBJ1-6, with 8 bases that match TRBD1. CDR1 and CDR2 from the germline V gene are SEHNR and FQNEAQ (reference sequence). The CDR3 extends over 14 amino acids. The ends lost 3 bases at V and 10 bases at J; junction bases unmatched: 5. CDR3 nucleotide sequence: TGTGCCAGCAGCTTCGGGACAGGCAAATCACCCCTCCACTTT. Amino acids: CASSFGTGKSPLHF.

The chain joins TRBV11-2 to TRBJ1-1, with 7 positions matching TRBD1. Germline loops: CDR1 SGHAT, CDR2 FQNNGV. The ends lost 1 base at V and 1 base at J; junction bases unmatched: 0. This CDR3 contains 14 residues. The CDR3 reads CASSLGTGNTEAFF. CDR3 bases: TGTGCCAGCAGCTTAGGGACAGGGAACACTGAAGCTTTCTTT.

This chain's CDR3 is CASSADSSANTGELFF. The CDR3 DNA is TGTGCCAGCAGTGCAGACAGCAGCGCGAACACCGGGGAGCTGTTTTTT. This chain uses TRBV2 with TRBJ2-2, with a weak D call TRBD1 (5 bases). The V gene lost 4 bases and the J gene lost 0 bases, with 12 bases spanning the gap. This CDR3 comprises 16 residues. Per the germline V gene, CDR1 is SNHLY and CDR2 is FYNNEI. Variable domain in full (rest from reference TRBV2 and TRBJ2-2): EPEVTQTPSHQVTQMGQEVILRCVPISNHLYFYWYRQILGQKVEFLVSFYNNEISEKSEIFDDQFSVERPDGSNFTLKIRSTKLEDSAMYFCASSADSSANTGELFFGEGSRLTVL.

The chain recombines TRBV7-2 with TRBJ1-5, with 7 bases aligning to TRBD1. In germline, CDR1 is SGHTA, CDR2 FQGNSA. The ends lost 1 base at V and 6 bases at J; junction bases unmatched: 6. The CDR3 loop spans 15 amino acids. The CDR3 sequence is CASSLEGGAAQPQHF. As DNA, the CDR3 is TGTGCCAGCAGCTTAGAAGGGGGCGCTGCTCAGCCCCAGCATTTT.

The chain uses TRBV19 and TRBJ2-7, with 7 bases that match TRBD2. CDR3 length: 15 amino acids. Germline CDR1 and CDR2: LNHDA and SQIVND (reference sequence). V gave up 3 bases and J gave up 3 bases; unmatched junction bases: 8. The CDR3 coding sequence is TGTGCCAGTAGTATGTTGGGGGAGGGACTCTACGAGCAGTACTTC. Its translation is CASSMLGEGLYEQYF.

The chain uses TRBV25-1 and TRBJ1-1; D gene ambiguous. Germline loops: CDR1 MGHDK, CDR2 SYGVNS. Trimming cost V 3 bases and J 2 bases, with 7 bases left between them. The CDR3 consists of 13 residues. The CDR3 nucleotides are TGTGCCAGCAGTGAGGCAGGCAACACTGAAGCTTTCTTT. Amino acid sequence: CASSEAGNTEAFF.

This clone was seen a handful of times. Written as DNA, the CDR3 is TGTGCCAGCAGGGGGGGTGGCGGCACAGATACGCAGTATTTT. Translated, it gives CASRGGGGTDTQYF. This chain connects TRBV9 to TRBJ2-3, with D maybe TRBD2 (6 bases). Germline V lookup: CDR1 SGDLS, CDR2 YYNGEE. The CDR3 is 14 residues long. The V end lost 5 bases, the J end lost 1 base, and 11 bases lay between the germline ends.

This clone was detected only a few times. This chain's CDR3 is CSVQGMNTEAFF. CDR3 nucleotides: TGCAGCGTTCAGGGGATGAACACTGAAGCTTTCTTT. The rearrangement uses TRBV29-1 and TRBJ1-1; TRBD1 might be the D (6 bases). Germline V gene data show CDR1 as SQVTM and CDR2 as ANQGSEA. Trimming removed 5 bases from V and 0 bases from J, with 7 bases in between. The CDR3 consists of 12 residues.

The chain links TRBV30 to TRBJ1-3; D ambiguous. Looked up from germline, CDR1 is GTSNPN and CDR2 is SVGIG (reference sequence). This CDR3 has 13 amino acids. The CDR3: CARQTETGNTIYF. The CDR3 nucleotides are TGTGCTCGTCAGACGGAGACTGGAAACACCATATATTTT. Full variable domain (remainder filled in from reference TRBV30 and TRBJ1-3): SQTIHQWPATLVQPVGSPLSLECTVEGTSNPNLYWYRQAAGRGLQLLFYSVGIGQISSEVPQNLSASRPQDRQFILSSKKLLLSDSGFYLCARQTETGNTIYFGEGSWLTVV.

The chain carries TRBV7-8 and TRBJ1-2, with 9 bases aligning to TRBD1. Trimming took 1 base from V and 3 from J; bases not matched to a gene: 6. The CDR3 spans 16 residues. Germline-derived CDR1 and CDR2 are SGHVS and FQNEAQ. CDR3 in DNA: TGTGCCAGCAGCTTAGTGTGGGACAGGGACGACTATGGCTACACCTTC. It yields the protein CASSLVWDRDDYGYTF.

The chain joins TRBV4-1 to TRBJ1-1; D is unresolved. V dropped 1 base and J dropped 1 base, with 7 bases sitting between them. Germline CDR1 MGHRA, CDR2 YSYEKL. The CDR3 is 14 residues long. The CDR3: CASSQATANTEAFF. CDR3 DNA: TGCGCCAGCAGCCAAGCAACAGCGAACACTGAAGCTTTCTTT.

In DNA form, the CDR3 reads TGCGCCAGCAGCCAAGAACCTACCGGGACAACTGAGAACACCGGGGAGCTGTTTTTT. It encodes CASSQEPTGTTENTGELFF. The rearrangement joins TRBV4-1 to TRBJ2-2; tentative D call: TRBD1 (6 bases). The CDR3 is 19 amino acids. Trimming cost V 0 bases and J 1 base, with 18 bases left between them. Germline values: CDR1 MGHRA, CDR2 YSYEKL.

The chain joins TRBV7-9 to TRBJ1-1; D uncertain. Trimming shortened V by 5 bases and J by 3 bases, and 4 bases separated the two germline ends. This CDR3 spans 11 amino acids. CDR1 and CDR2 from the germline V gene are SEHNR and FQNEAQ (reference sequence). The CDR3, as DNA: TGTGCCAGCAGCCTCGACACTGAAGCTTTCTTT. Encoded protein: CASSLDTEAFF.

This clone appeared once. The CDR3 DNA follows: TGTGCCAGCAGCTGGGGTGGACAGTCTTACGAGCAGTACTTC. Translating gives CASSWGGQSYEQYF. The chain recombines TRBV7-8 with TRBJ2-7, with a possible D match to TRBD1 (6 bases). The V and J ends lost 4 bases and 4 bases respectively, with 14 bases between them. Germline V CDR1 and CDR2: SGHVS, FQNEAQ. This CDR3 is built from 14 residues.

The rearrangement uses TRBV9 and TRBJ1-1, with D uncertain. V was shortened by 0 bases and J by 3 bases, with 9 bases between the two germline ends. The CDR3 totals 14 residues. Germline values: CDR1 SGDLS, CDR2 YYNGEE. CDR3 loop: CASSVAQDYTEAFF. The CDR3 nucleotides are TGTGCCAGCAGCGTAGCGCAGGATTACACTGAAGCTTTCTTT.

The CDR3 DNA sequence: TGTGCCTGGGGTTGGGACAGGGAAGGTCAGCCCCAGCATTTT. Its translation is CAWGWDREGQPQHF. The chain uses TRBV30 and TRBJ1-5, with 9 bases identical to TRBD1. The junction had 8 bases not matched to a gene; V was cut back by 5 bases and J by 6 bases. The CDR3 is made up of 14 amino acids. CDR1 GTSNPN and CDR2 SVGIG come from the germline V gene (reference sequence).